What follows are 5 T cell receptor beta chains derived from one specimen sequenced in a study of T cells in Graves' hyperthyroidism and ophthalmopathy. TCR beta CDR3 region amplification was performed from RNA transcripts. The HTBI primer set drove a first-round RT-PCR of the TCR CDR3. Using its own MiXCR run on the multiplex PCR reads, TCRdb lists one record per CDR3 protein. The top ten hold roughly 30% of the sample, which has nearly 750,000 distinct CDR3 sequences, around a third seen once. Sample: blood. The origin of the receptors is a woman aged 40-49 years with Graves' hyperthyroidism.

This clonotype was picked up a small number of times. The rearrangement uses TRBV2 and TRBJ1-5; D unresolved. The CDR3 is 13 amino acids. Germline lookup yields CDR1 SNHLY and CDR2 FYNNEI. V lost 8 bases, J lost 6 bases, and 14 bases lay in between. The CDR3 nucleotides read TGTGCCAGCGCAACAAGTGGCGGTCAGCCCCAGCATTTT. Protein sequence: CASATSGGQPQHF.

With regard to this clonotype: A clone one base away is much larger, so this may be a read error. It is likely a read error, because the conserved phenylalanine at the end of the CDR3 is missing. CDR3 nucleotide sequence: TGTGCCAGCAGTGCCGCTCAGGGGACTGAAGCTTTCCTT. Amino acid sequence: CASSAAQGTEAFL. The chain uses TRBV12-3 or TRBV12-4 and TRBJ1-1, with a tentative D call TRBD1 (6 bases). This CDR3 comprises 13 residues. Trimming pared 5 bases from V and 5 bases from J, leaving 12 bases between.

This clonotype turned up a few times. The CDR3 loop reads CASRGPEGSYGYTF. CDR3 in DNA: TGTGCCAGCAGGGGTCCGGAGGGCTCCTATGGCTACACCTTC. This chain joins TRBV6-5 and TRBJ1-2; no clear D. The germline V gene has CDR1 MNHEY and CDR2 SVGAGI. V lost 6 bases and J 4 bases, leaving 15 bases between the germline ends. The CDR3 loop spans 14 amino acids.

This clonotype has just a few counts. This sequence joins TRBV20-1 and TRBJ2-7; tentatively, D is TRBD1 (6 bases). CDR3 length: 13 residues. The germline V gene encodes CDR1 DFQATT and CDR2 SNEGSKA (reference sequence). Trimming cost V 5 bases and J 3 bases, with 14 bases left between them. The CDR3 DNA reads TGCAGTGCTGCCGGGACACCCCTCTACGAGCAGTACTTC. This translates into CSAAGTPLYEQYF.

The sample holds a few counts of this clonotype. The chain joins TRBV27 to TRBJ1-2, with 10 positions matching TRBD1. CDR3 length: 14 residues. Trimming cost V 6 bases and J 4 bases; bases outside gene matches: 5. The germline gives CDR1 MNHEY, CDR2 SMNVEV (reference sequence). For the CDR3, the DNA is TGTGCCAGCAGCAGACAGGGGGCGGTCTATGGCTACACCTTC. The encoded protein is CASSRQGAVYGYTF.